A selection of T cell receptor beta chains follows, all from one sample in a study of blood T cell repertoires in COVID-19. Sequenced by immunoSEQ multiplex PCR; TCRdb stores in-frame clones only, minus some. Of roughly 150,000 clones listed, approximately 82% are singletons. The sequenced sample consisted of PBMCs or T cells enriched from blood (not recorded which). These TCRs come from a man aged 60 to 75 who had recovered from COVID-19. Both conserved end residues are part of each CDR3. The order of the fields is J gene, clone size, V gene, D gene, CDR3 DNA, CDR3 protein. D genes are given only for firm matches. Part of the rows lack a size; the others show once, few, many or a class for expanded clones.

j_call: TRBJ2-1
clone_size: -
v_call: TRBV12-3/TRBV12-4
d_call: -
cdr3_nt: TGTGCCAGCATCATTGGGGGGGGCTATGAGCAGTTCTTC
cdr3_aa: CASIIGGGYEQFF

j_call: TRBJ2-2
clone_size: -
v_call: TRBV19
d_call: TRBD2
cdr3_nt: TGTGCCAGTATGAGACTAGCGGATTTCGGGGAGCTGTTTTTT
cdr3_aa: CASMRLADFGELFF

j_call: TRBJ2-2
clone_size: -
v_call: TRBV15
d_call: TRBD1
cdr3_nt: TGTGCCACCAGCAGCCGACAGGGGAAGGCCGGGGAGCTGTTTTTT
cdr3_aa: CATSSRQGKAGELFF

j_call: TRBJ2-7
clone_size: -
v_call: TRBV7-9
d_call: -
cdr3_nt: TGTGCCAGCAGCTTGGGGAGATCCTACGAGCAGTACTTC
cdr3_aa: CASSLGRSYEQYF

j_call: TRBJ2-2
clone_size: -
v_call: TRBV6-5
d_call: -
cdr3_nt: TGTGCCAGCAGGTTGGGGCGGGACCTCACCGGGGAGCTGTTTTTT
cdr3_aa: CASRLGRDLTGELFF

j_call: TRBJ2-3
clone_size: -
v_call: TRBV5-4
d_call: -
cdr3_nt: TGTGCCAGCAGCTTGAAGGGTCTCGGGGATCACACAGATACGCAGTATTTT
cdr3_aa: CASSLKGLGDHTDTQYF

j_call: TRBJ2-3
clone_size: -
v_call: TRBV7-6
d_call: -
cdr3_nt: TGTGCCAGCAGCCCGGAGGGAGATACGCAGTATTTT
cdr3_aa: CASSPEGDTQYF

j_call: TRBJ2-7
clone_size: -
v_call: TRBV27
d_call: -
cdr3_nt: TGTGCCAGCAGTTTATGGGGGCTAGACGAGCAGTACTTC
cdr3_aa: CASSLWGLDEQYF

j_call: TRBJ2-7
clone_size: -
v_call: TRBV28
d_call: -
cdr3_nt: TGTGCCAGCACCGATTCTAGGTGGGAGCAGTACTTC
cdr3_aa: CASTDSRWEQYF

j_call: TRBJ2-5
clone_size: -
v_call: TRBV14
d_call: -
cdr3_nt: TGTGCCAGCAGCACCCAGGAGACCCAGTACTTC
cdr3_aa: CASSTQETQYF

j_call: TRBJ2-1
clone_size: -
v_call: TRBV25-1
d_call: -
cdr3_nt: TGTGCCAGCAGTGTTCAGGGTACCACTCAGGAGCAGTTCTTC
cdr3_aa: CASSVQGTTQEQFF

j_call: TRBJ2-7
clone_size: few
v_call: TRBV9
d_call: TRBD1
cdr3_nt: TGTGCCAGCAGCGTAGGACAGGGGAGTGAGCAGTACTTC
cdr3_aa: CASSVGQGSEQYF

j_call: TRBJ1-5
clone_size: -
v_call: TRBV6-5
d_call: TRBD1
cdr3_nt: TGTGCCAGCAGTCCTCGGGGACAGTCCAATCAGCCCCAGCATTTT
cdr3_aa: CASSPRGQSNQPQHF

j_call: TRBJ2-7
clone_size: few
v_call: TRBV3-1/TRBV3-2
d_call: TRBD1
cdr3_nt: TGTGCCAGCAGCCCACTTATCAGCACGGGGACAGGATTTTACTACGAGCAGTACTTC
cdr3_aa: CASSPLISTGTGFYYEQYF

j_call: TRBJ1-1
clone_size: once
v_call: TRBV6-5
d_call: -
cdr3_nt: TGTGCCAGCAGTTACGAGGTTTTCACTGAAGCTTTCTTT
cdr3_aa: CASSYEVFTEAFF

j_call: TRBJ1-3
clone_size: -
v_call: TRBV23-1
d_call: -
cdr3_nt: TGCGCCAGCAGCCACCTAGACACCATATATTTT
cdr3_aa: CASSHLDTIYF

j_call: TRBJ1-5
clone_size: -
v_call: TRBV28
d_call: TRBD1
cdr3_nt: TGTGCCAGCACCCCCAAGCCCCGGACGGGACAGGGGTTAGGACAGCCCCAGCATTTT
cdr3_aa: CASTPKPRTGQGLGQPQHF

j_call: TRBJ1-1
clone_size: -
v_call: TRBV5-1
d_call: TRBD1
cdr3_nt: TGCGCCAGCAGCTTGGAAGGCCGCGGGACAGTTAAAGCTTTCTTT
cdr3_aa: CASSLEGRGTVKAFF

j_call: TRBJ2-1
clone_size: -
v_call: TRBV7-3
d_call: TRBD1
cdr3_nt: TGTGCCAGCAGCTTACAGGGGGCGGGTGAGCAGTTCTTC
cdr3_aa: CASSLQGAGEQFF

j_call: TRBJ1-6
clone_size: -
v_call: TRBV7-3
d_call: TRBD1
cdr3_nt: TGTGCCAGCAGCTTAACGGGACAGGGGGTCTCACCCCTCCACTTT
cdr3_aa: CASSLTGQGVSPLHF

j_call: TRBJ1-1
clone_size: once
v_call: TRBV5-1
d_call: TRBD1
cdr3_nt: TGCGCCAGCAGCTTGGTCGGGACAGGGGGTTTTAACACTGAAGCTTTCTTT
cdr3_aa: CASSLVGTGGFNTEAFF

j_call: TRBJ2-5
clone_size: -
v_call: TRBV28
d_call: TRBD1
cdr3_nt: TGTGCCAGCAGTCCGTCCCTAACCACAGGGGAAGAGACCCAGTACTTC
cdr3_aa: CASSPSLTTGEETQYF

j_call: TRBJ1-3
clone_size: -
v_call: TRBV3-1/TRBV3-2
d_call: -
cdr3_nt: TGTGCCAGCAGCCAGACAGTGATTGGAAACACCATATATTTT
cdr3_aa: CASSQTVIGNTIYF

j_call: TRBJ1-5
clone_size: -
v_call: TRBV4-1
d_call: TRBD1
cdr3_nt: TGCGCCAGCAGCCATCGTGTTAGACAGGGGCCCAATCAGCCCCAGCATTTT
cdr3_aa: CASSHRVRQGPNQPQHF

j_call: TRBJ2-2
clone_size: -
v_call: TRBV18
d_call: -
cdr3_nt: TGTGCCAGCTTCACCACAATCGCGAACACCGGGGAGCTGTTTTTT
cdr3_aa: CASFTTIANTGELFF

j_call: TRBJ1-2
clone_size: -
v_call: TRBV7-9
d_call: TRBD1
cdr3_nt: TGTGCCAGCAGCTTCTACAGGGGGGGAGACTATGGCTACACCTTC
cdr3_aa: CASSFYRGGDYGYTF

j_call: TRBJ2-5
clone_size: once
v_call: TRBV15
d_call: -
cdr3_nt: TGTGCCACCAGCCGGTTTTTGATGGAGACCCAGTACTTC
cdr3_aa: CATSRFLMETQYF

j_call: TRBJ2-1
clone_size: -
v_call: TRBV7-3
d_call: TRBD1
cdr3_nt: TGTGCCAGCAGCCAAACCGGGACAGGGGTTTATGAGCAGTTCTTC
cdr3_aa: CASSQTGTGVYEQFF

j_call: TRBJ1-6
clone_size: few
v_call: TRBV28
d_call: -
cdr3_nt: TGTGCCAGCACTCGAAGGGAGGTAACTACCTCACCCCTCCACTTT
cdr3_aa: CASTRREVTTSPLHF

j_call: TRBJ2-1
clone_size: once
v_call: TRBV19
d_call: TRBD2
cdr3_nt: TGTGCCAGCGGGCGGGAGCGTTATAATGAGCAGTTCTTC
cdr3_aa: CASGRERYNEQFF

j_call: TRBJ2-3
clone_size: -
v_call: TRBV7-2
d_call: -
cdr3_nt: TGTGCCAGCAGCTTAGCGCCCACTAGCACAGATACGCAGTATTTT
cdr3_aa: CASSLAPTSTDTQYF

j_call: TRBJ1-2
clone_size: -
v_call: TRBV19
d_call: TRBD1
cdr3_nt: TGTGCCAGTAGTAGCGGGACAGGTGTTCTCTCCGGCTACACCTTC
cdr3_aa: CASSSGTGVLSGYTF

j_call: TRBJ2-5
clone_size: few
v_call: TRBV9
d_call: TRBD1
cdr3_nt: TGTGCCAGCAGCGTAGGAATCCGGGACAGGGGCGGGGAGACCCAGTACTTC
cdr3_aa: CASSVGIRDRGGETQYF

j_call: TRBJ2-3
clone_size: -
v_call: TRBV5-1
d_call: TRBD2
cdr3_nt: TGCGCCAGCAGCTTCGGAAGGACTAGCGATCGGAGGGATACGCAGTATTTT
cdr3_aa: CASSFGRTSDRRDTQYF

j_call: TRBJ1-5
clone_size: once
v_call: TRBV28
d_call: -
cdr3_nt: TGTGCCAGCACCCTGAGGGGGGGGAGTCAGCCCCAGCATTTT
cdr3_aa: CASTLRGGSQPQHF

j_call: TRBJ2-5
clone_size: -
v_call: TRBV27
d_call: TRBD2
cdr3_nt: TGTGCCAGCAGTTCACTCCTACTGCTAGCGGGGGGCCACTCGGGAGAGACCCAGTACTTC
cdr3_aa: CASSSLLLLAGGHSGETQYF

j_call: TRBJ1-4
clone_size: -
v_call: TRBV7-9
d_call: -
cdr3_nt: TGTGCCAGCAGCCTAGAATGGGGGCGCGTAGAAAAACTGTTTTTT
cdr3_aa: CASSLEWGRVEKLFF

j_call: TRBJ2-3
clone_size: -
v_call: TRBV10-3
d_call: TRBD2
cdr3_nt: TGTGCCATCAGCCCAGCGGGGTCAGATACGCAGTATTTT
cdr3_aa: CAISPAGSDTQYF

j_call: TRBJ2-1
clone_size: -
v_call: TRBV6-5
d_call: -
cdr3_nt: TGTGCCAGCAGTTGGACAGAGAGCTCCTACAATGAGCAGTTCTTC
cdr3_aa: CASSWTESSYNEQFF

j_call: TRBJ2-1
clone_size: -
v_call: TRBV9
d_call: TRBD1
cdr3_nt: TGTGCCAGCAGCGTCGGACAGGGGATAATAGAGGAGCAGTTCTTC
cdr3_aa: CASSVGQGIIEEQFF

j_call: TRBJ2-2
clone_size: -
v_call: TRBV3-1/TRBV3-2
d_call: -
cdr3_nt: TGTGCCAGCAGCCTCACGGCAGGGCGGACCGGGGAGCTGTTTTTT
cdr3_aa: CASSLTAGRTGELFF